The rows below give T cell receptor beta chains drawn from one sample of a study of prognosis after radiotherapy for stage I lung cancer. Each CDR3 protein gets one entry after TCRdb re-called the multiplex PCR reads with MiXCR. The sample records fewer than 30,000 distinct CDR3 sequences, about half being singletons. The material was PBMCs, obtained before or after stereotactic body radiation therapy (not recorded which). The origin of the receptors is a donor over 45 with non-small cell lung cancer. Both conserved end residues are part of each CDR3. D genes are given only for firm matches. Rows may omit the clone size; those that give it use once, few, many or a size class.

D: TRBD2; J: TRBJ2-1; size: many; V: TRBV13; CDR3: CASSLGRWLAGDDEQFF; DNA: TGTGCCAGCAGCTTAGGCCGTTGGCTAGCGGGAGACGATGAGCAGTTCTTC
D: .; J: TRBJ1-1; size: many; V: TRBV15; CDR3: CATSREGPAGYPAFF; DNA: TGTGCCACCAGCAGAGAGGGCCCGGCGGGGTATCCAGCTTTCTTT
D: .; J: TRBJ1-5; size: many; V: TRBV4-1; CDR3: CASSQEGGPSNQPQHF; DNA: TGCGCCAGCAGCCAAGAGGGAGGACCTAGCAATCAGCCCCAGCATTTT
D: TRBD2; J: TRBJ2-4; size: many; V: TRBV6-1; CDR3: CASSNGGAKNIQYF; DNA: TGTGCCAGCAGTAACGGGGGGGCCAAAAACATTCAGTACTTC
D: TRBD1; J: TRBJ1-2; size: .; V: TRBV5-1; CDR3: CASSSSPGQNYGYTF; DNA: TGCGCCAGCAGTTCGAGTCCGGGACAGAACTATGGCTACACCTTC
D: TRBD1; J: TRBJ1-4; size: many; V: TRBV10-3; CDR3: CASGRGQATNEKLFF; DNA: TGTGCCAGCGGCAGGGGGCAGGCAACTAATGAAAAACTGTTTTTT
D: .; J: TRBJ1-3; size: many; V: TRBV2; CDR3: CASRGGGSGNTIYF; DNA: TGTGCCAGCAGGGGCGGCGGGTCTGGAAACACCATATATTTT
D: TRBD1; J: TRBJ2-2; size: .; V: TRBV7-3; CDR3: CASKLQGDTGELFF; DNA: TGTGCCAGCAAACTCCAGGGGGACACCGGGGAGCTGTTTTTT
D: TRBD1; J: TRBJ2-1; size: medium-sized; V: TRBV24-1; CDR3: CATAGTGGWQQFF; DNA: TGTGCCACGGCCGGGACAGGGGGGTGGCAGCAGTTCTTC
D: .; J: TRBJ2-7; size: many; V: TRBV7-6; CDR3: CASSYLGREQYF; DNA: TGTGCCAGCAGCTACCTGGGACGGGAGCAGTACTTC
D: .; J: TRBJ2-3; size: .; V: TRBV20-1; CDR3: CSARDGTAVDNTQYF; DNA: TGCAGTGCTAGAGACGGAACAGCTGTAGATAATACGCAGTATTTT
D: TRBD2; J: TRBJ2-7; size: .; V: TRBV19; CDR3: CASSTDRAGAREQYF; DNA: TGTGCCAGTAGTACCGATCGAGCGGGAGCACGCGAGCAGTACTTC
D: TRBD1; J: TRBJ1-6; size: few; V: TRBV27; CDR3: CASRRQGGMESPLHF; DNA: TGTGCCAGCAGAAGACAGGGGGGAATGGAATCACCCCTCCACTTT
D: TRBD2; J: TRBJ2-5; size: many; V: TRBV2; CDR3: CASGPLTGGRETQYF; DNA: TGTGCCAGCGGCCCTTTGACGGGGGGAAGAGAGACCCAGTACTTC
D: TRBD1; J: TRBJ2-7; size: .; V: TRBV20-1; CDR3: CSATTLTGSIHEQYF; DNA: TGCAGTGCTACCACCTTGACAGGGAGTATCCACGAGCAGTACTTC
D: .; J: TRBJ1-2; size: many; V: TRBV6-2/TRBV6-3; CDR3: CASSYSDSSDGYTF; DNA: TGTGCCAGCAGTTACTCGGACAGTTCGGATGGCTACACCTTC
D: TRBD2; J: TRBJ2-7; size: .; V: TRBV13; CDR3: CASIPGLAVYYEQYF; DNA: TGTGCCAGCATCCCTGGACTAGCGGTGTACTACGAGCAGTACTTC
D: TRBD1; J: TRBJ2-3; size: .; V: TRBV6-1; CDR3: CASSRQGRSTDTQYF; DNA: TGTGCCAGCAGTCGACAGGGAAGGAGCACAGATACGCAGTATTTT
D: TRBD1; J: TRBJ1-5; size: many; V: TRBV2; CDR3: CASSMTGRQPQHF; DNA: TGTGCCAGCAGTATGACAGGGCGTCAGCCCCAGCATTTT
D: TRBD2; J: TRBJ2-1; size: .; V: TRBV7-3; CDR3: CASSLVAGGPGNEQFF; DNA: TGTGCCAGCAGCTTAGTAGCGGGAGGGCCGGGCAATGAGCAGTTCTTC
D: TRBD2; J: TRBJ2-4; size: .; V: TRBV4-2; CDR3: CASSQYSAGTKNIQYF; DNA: TGTGCCAGCAGCCAGTATTCAGCGGGAACCAAAAACATTCAGTACTTC
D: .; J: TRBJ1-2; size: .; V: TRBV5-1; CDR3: CASSPSQGGEGYTF; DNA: TGCGCCAGCAGTCCTTCACAGGGAGGAGAGGGCTACACCTTC
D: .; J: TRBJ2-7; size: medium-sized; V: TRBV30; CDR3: CAWLGPSSYEQYF; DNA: TGTGCCTGGCTTGGTCCTAGCTCCTACGAGCAGTACTTC
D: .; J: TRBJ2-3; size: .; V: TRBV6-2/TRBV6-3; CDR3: CASSEMASSTDTQYF; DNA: TGTGCCAGCAGTGAGATGGCCTCGAGCACAGATACGCAGTATTTT
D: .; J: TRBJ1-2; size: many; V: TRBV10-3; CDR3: CAISESPGVRGYTF; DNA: TGTGCCATCAGTGAGTCTCCAGGGGTGAGGGGCTACACCTTC
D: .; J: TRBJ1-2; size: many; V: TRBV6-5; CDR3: CASSYGDLYGYTF; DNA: TGTGCCAGCAGTTACGGGGACCTCTATGGCTACACCTTC
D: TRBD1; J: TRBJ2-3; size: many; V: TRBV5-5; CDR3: CASSLTGGISDTQYF; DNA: TGTGCCAGCAGCTTGACAGGGGGCATTTCAGATACGCAGTATTTT
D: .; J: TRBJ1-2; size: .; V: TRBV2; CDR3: CASGRSWNGYTF; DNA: TGTGCCAGCGGAAGGTCCTGGAATGGCTACACCTTC
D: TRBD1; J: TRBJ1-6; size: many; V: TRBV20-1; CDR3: CSASATLRTGPSSSYNSPLHF; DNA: TGCAGTGCTAGCGCTACTTTAAGGACAGGGCCGTCGAGCTCCTATAATTCACCCCTCCACTTT
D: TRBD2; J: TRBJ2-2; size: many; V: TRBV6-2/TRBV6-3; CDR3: CASSYQAGGGYTGELFF; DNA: TGTGCCAGCAGTTACCAGGCGGGAGGAGGGTATACCGGGGAGCTGTTTTTT
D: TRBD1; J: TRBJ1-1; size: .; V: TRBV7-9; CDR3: CASSSGTGLVREAFF; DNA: TGTGCCAGCAGCTCCGGGACAGGGTTGGTTCGTGAAGCTTTCTTT
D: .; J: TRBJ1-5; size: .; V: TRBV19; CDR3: CASSIAPPGNQPQHF; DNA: TGTGCCAGTAGTATAGCGCCCCCGGGCAATCAGCCCCAGCATTTT
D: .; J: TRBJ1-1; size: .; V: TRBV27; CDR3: CASSFLGMNTEAFF; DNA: TGTGCCAGCAGTTTCCTGGGGATGAACACTGAAGCTTTCTTT
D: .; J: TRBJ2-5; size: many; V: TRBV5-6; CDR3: CASSYPDSQETQYF; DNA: TGTGCCAGCAGCTACCCGGACAGTCAAGAGACCCAGTACTTC
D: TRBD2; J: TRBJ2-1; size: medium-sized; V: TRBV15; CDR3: CATSRPGAGRNEQFF; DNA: TGTGCCACCAGCCGACCAGGAGCGGGGCGGAATGAGCAGTTCTTC
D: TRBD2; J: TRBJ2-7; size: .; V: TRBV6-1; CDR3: CASGPGTSSYEQYF; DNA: TGTGCCAGCGGCCCCGGGACTAGCTCCTACGAGCAGTACTTC
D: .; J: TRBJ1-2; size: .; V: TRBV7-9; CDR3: CASSLEYGFRDTF; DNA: TGTGCCAGCAGCTTGGAGTACGGTTTCCGGGACACCTTC
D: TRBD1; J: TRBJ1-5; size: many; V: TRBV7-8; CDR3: CASSLGDRGQGQPQHF; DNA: TGTGCCAGCAGCCTAGGGGACAGGGGGCAGGGTCAGCCCCAGCATTTT
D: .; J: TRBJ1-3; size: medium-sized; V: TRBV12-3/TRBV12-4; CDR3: CASSEVRRGNTIYF; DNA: TGTGCCAGCAGTGAGGTACGGCGGGGAAACACCATATATTTT
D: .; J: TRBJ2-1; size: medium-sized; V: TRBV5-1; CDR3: CASSPIQGLGNEQFF; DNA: TGCGCCAGCAGTCCGATTCAGGGGTTAGGCAATGAGCAGTTCTTC
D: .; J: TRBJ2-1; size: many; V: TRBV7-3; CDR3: CASSLTVANEQFF; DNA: TGTGCCAGCAGCTTAACGGTTGCGAATGAGCAGTTCTTC
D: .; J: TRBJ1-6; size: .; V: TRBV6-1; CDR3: CASSEGSFLNSPLHF; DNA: TGTGCCAGCAGTGAAGGCAGTTTCCTTAATTCACCCCTCCACTTT